This passage covers 2 T cell receptor beta chains from one sample sequenced in a study of blood T cell repertoires in COVID-19. Clones were read by immunoSEQ multiplex PCR, and TCRdb kept only the in-frame ones, dropping some. The sample shows roughly 280,000 clones, about 89% of them seen only once. Sample: peripheral blood. The receptor set was obtained from a man aged 50 to 59 with acute or convalescent COVID-19.

The chain is built from TRBV20-1 and TRBJ2-3; D is possibly TRBD2 (6 bases). The CDR3 totals 11 residues. Trimming shortened V by 6 bases and J by 3 bases, and 7 bases separated the two germline ends. Germline V gives CDR1 DFQATT, CDR2 SNEGSKA (reference sequence). The CDR3 nucleotides read TGCAGTGCGGGGACTACAGATACGCAGTATTTT. Its translation is CSAGTTDTQYF.

The chain has TRBV15 and TRBJ2-4; 7 bases match TRBD1. The CDR3 has 15 amino acids. After removal of 1 base from V and 5 bases from J, the junction contained 5 bases not matched to a gene. Germline CDR1 is LNHNV and CDR2 is YYDKDF (reference sequence). CDR3 DNA sequence: TGTGCCACCAGCAGAGTGAGGGGGCATGAAAACATTCAGTACTTC. It yields the protein CATSRVRGHENIQYF.